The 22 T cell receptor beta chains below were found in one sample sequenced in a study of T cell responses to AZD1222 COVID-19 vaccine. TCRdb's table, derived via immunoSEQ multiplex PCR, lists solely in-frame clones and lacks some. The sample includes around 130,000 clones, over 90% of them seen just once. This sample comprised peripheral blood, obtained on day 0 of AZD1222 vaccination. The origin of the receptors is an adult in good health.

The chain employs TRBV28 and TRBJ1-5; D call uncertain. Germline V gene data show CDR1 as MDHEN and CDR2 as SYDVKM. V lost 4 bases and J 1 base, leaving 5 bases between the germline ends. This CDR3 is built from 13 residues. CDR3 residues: CASSWGSNQPQHF. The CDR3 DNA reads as TGTGCCAGCAGTTGGGGAAGCAATCAGCCCCAGCATTTT.

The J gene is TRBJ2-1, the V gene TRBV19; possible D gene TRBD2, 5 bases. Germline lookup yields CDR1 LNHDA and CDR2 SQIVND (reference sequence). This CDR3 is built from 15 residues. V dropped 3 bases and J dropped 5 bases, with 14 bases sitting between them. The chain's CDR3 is CASSITGNINNEQFF. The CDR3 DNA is TGTGCCAGTAGTATCACCGGGAACATCAACAATGAGCAGTTCTTC.

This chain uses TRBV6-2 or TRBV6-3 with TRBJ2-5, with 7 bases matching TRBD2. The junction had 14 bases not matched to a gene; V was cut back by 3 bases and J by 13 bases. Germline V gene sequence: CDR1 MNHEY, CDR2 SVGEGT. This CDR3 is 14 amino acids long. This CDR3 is CASSYTTGSPGGYF. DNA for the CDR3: TGTGCCAGCAGTTATACGACGGGCTCCCCGGGAGGGTACTTC.

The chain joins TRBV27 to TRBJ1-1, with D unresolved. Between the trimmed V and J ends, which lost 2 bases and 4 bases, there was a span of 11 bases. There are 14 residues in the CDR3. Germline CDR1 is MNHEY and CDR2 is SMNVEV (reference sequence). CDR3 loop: CASSLVDSGTEAFF. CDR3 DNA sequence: TGTGCCAGCAGTTTAGTGGATTCCGGCACTGAAGCTTTCTTT.

The CDR3 DNA is TGTGCCATCAAGGCGCCTCGGGTCTATGGCTACACCTTC. It translates to CAIKAPRVYGYTF. The rearrangement uses TRBV10-3 and TRBJ1-2; no clear D. Germline CDR1 is ENHRY and CDR2 is SYGVKD. The length of the CDR3 is 13 residues. V lost 7 bases and J 4 bases, leaving 13 bases between the germline ends.

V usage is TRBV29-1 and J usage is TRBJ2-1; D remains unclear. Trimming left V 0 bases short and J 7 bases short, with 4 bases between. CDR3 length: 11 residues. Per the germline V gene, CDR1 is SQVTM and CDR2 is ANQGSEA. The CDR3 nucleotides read TGCAGCGTTGAAGATCTTAATGAGCAGTTCTTC. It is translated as CSVEDLNEQFF.

CDR3 in amino acids: CASSERTPEQFF. The CDR3 DNA reads as TGTGCCAGCAGTGAAAGGACCCCGGAGCAGTTCTTC. The chain joins TRBV2 to TRBJ2-1, with D uncertain. The ends were cut back, 2 bases at V and 10 bases at J, with 9 bases in the middle. CDR1 is SNHLY and CDR2 is FYNNEI in the germline V gene. There are 12 residues in the CDR3.

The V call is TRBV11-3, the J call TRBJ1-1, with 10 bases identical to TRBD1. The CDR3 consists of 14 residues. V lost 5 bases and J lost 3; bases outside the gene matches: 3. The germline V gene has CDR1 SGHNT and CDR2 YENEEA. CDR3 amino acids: CASSPGTGDTEAFF. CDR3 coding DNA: TGTGCCAGCAGCCCCGGGACAGGGGACACTGAAGCTTTCTTT.

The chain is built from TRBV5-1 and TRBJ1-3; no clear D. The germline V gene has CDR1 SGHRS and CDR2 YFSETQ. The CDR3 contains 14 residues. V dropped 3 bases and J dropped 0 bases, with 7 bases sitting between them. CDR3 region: CASSSSASGNTIYF. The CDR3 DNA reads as TGCGCCAGCAGCTCCAGCGCCTCTGGAAACACCATATATTTT. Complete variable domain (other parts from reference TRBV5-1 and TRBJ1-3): KAGVTQTPRYLIKTRGQQVTLSCSPISGHRSVSWYQQTPGQGLQFLFEYFSETQRNKGNFPGRFSGRQFSNSRSEMNVSTLELGDSALYLCASSSSASGNTIYFGEGSWLTVV.

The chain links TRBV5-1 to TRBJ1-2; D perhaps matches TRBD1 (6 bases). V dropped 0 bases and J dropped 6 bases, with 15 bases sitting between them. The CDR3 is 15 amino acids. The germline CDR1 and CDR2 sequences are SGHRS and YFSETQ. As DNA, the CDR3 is TGCGCCAGCAGCTTGGCCACAGGGAGTATAGATGGCTACACCTTC. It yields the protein CASSLATGSIDGYTF.

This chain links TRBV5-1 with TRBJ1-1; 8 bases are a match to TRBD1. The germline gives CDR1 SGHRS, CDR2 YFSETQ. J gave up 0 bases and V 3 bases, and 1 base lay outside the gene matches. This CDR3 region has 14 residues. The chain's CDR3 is CASSWTGMNTEAFF. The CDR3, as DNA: TGCGCCAGCAGCTGGACAGGGATGAACACTGAAGCTTTCTTT.

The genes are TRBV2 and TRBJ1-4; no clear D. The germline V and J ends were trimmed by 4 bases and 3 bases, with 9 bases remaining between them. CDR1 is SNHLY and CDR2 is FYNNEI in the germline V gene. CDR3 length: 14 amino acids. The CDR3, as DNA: TGTGCCAGCAGTGCAGCTACATCTAATGAAAAACTGTTTTTT. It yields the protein CASSAATSNEKLFF.

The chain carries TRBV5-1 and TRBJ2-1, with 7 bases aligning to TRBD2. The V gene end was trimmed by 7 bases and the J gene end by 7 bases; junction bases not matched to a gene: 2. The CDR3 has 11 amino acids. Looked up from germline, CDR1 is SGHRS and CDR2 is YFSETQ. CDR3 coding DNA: TGCGCCAGCCTGGGGGGGAATGAGCAGTTCTTC. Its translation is CASLGGNEQFF.

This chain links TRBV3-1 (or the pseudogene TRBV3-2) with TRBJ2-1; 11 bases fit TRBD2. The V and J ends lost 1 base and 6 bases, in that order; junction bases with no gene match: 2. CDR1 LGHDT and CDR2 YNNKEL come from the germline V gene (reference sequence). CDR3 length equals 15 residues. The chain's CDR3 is CASSQGTSGSNEQFF. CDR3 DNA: TGTGCCAGCAGCCAAGGCACTAGCGGGAGCAATGAGCAGTTCTTC.

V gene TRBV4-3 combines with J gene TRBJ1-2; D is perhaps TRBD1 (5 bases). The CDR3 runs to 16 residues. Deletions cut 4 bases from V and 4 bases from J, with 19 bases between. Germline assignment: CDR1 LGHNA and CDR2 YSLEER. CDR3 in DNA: TGCGCCAGCAGCCCCCAAAGTGGAGGGGTGAGCTATGGCTACACCTTC. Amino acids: CASSPQSGGVSYGYTF.

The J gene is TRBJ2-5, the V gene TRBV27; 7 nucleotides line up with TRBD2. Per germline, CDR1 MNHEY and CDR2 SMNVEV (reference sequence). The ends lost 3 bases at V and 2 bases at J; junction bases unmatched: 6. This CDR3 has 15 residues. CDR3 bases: TGTGCCAGCAGTTTCTTCGCGGGAGCACAAGAGACCCAGTACTTC. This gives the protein CASSFFAGAQETQYF.

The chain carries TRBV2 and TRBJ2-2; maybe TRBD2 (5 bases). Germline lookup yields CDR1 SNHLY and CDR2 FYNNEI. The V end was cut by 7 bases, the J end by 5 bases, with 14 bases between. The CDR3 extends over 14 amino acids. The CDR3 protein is CASTLREGTGELFF. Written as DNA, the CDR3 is TGTGCCAGCACTCTTCGGGAAGGAACCGGGGAGCTGTTTTTT.

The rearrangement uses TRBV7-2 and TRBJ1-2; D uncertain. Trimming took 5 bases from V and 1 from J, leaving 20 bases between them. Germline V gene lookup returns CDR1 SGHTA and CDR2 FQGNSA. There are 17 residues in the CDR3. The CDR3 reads CASSLTTGPGVNYGYTF. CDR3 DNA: TGTGCCAGCAGCCTAACTACCGGGCCCGGTGTTAACTATGGCTACACCTTC.

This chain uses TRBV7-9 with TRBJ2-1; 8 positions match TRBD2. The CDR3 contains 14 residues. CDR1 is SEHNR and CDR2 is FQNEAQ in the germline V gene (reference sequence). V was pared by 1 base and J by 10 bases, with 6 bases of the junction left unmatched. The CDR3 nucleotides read TGTGCCAGCAGCTTAGGGACCCGGGGGGGCGAGCAGTTCTTC. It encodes CASSLGTRGGEQFF.

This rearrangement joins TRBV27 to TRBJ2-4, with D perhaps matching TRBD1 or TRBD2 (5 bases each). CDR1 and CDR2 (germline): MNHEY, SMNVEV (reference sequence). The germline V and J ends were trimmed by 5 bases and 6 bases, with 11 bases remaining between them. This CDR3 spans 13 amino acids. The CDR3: CASSTGAVNIQYF. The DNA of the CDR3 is TGTGCCAGCAGTACCGGGGCAGTAAACATTCAGTACTTC.

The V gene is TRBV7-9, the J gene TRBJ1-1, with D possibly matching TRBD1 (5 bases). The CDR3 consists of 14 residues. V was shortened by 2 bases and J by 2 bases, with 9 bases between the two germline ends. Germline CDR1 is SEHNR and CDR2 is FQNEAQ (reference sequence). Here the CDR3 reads CASSLQGLNTEAFF. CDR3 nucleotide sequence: TGTGCCAGCAGCTTACAGGGACTTAACACTGAAGCTTTCTTT.

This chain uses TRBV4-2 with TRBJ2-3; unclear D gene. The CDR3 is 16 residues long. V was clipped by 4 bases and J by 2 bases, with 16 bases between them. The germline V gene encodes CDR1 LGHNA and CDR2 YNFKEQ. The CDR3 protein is CASSPYLGSYTDTQYF. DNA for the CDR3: TGTGCCAGCAGCCCCTACCTAGGGTCCTACACAGATACGCAGTATTTT.